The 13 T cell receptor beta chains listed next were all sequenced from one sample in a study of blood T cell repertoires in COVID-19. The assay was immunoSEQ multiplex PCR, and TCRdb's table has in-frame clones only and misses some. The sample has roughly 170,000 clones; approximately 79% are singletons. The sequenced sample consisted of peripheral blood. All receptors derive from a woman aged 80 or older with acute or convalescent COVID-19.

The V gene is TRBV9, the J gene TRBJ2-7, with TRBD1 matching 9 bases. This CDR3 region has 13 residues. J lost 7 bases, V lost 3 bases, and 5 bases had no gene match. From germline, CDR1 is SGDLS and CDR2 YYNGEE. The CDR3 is CASSGTDRGEQYF. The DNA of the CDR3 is TGTGCCAGCAGCGGCACTGACAGGGGGGAGCAGTACTTC.

The DNA of the CDR3 is TGTGCCAGCAGTGTAATTTCCGGGACAGGCAACTACGAGCAGTACTTC. Its protein product is CASSVISGTGNYEQYF. The chain is built from TRBV6-1 and TRBJ2-7; TRBD1 matches at 8 bases. Germline V lookup: CDR1 MNHNS, CDR2 SASEGT. The CDR3 totals 16 residues. With V trimmed by 4 bases and J by 3 bases, 11 bases remained unmatched.

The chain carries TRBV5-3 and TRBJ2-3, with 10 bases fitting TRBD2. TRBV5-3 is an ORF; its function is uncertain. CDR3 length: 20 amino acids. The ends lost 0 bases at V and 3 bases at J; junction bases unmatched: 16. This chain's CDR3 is CARSLAVIAGGEGVTDTQYF. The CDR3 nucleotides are TGTGCCAGAAGCTTGGCGGTAATAGCGGGAGGAGAAGGAGTGACAGATACGCAGTATTTT.

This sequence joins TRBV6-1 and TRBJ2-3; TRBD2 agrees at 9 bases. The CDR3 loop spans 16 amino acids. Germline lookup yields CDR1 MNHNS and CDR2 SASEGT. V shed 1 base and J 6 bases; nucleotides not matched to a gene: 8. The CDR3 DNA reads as TGTGCCAGCAGTGAAGAGCTTAGCGGGAGAGGGGATACGCAGTATTTT. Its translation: CASSEELSGRGDTQYF.

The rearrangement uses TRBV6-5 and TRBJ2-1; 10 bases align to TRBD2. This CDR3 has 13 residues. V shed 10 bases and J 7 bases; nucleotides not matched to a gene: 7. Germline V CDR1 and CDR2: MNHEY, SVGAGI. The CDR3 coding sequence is TGTGCCACCAAGCGGGAGGGCCAGAATGAGCAGTTCTTC. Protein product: CATKREGQNEQFF.

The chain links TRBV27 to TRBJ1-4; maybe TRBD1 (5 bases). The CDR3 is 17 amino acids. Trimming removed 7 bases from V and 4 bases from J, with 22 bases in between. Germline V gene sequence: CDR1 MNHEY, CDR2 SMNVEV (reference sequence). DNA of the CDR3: TGTGCCAGCACCCAAACGGGGGTCAGGACGGATAATGAAAAACTGTTTTTT. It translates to CASTQTGVRTDNEKLFF. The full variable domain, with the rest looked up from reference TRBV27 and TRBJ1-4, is EAQVTQNPRYLITVTGKKLTVTCSQNMNHEYMSWYRQDPGLGLRQIYYSMNVEVTDKGDVPEGYKVSRKEKRNFPLILESPSPNQTSLYFCASTQTGVRTDNEKLFFGSGTQLSVL.

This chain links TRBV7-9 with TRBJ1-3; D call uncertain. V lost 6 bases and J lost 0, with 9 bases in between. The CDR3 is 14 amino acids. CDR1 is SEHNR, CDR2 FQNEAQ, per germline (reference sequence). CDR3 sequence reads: CASSPVSSGNTIYF. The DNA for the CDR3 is TGTGCCAGCAGTCCGGTGAGCTCTGGAAACACCATATATTTT.

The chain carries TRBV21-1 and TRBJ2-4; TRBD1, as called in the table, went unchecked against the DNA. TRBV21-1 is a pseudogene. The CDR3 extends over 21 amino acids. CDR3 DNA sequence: TGTGCCAGCAGCACTCTCCCTGGGGGCGAGGTACAGGGATGGCCCAAAAACATTCAGTACTTC. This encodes CASSTLPGGEVQGWPKNIQYF.

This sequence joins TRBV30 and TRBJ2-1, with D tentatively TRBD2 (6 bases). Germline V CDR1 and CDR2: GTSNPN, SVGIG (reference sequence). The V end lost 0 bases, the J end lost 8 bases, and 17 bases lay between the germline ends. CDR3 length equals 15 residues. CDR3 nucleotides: TGTGCCTGGAGTGTCGCTAGCGCCGGTTGGGATGAGCAGTTCTTC. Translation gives CAWSVASAGWDEQFF.

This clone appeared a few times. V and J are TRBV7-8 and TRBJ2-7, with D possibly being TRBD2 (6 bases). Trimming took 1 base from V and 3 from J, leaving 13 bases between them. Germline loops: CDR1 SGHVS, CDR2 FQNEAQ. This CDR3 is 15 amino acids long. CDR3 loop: CASSLDGSTVYEQYF. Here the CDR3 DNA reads TGTGCCAGCAGCTTAGACGGGAGCACTGTCTACGAGCAGTACTTC. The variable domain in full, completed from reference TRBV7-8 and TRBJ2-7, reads GAGVSQSPRYKVAKRGQDVALRCDPISGHVSLFWYQQALGQGPEFLTYFQNEAQLDKSGLPSDRFFAERPEGSVSTLKIQRTQQEDSAVYLCASSLDGSTVYEQYFGPGTRLTVT.

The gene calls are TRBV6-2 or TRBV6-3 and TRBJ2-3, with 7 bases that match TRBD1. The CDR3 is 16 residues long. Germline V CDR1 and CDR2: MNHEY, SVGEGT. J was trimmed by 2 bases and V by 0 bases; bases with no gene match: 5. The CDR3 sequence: CASSYSNTGDTDTQYF. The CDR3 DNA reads TGTGCCAGCAGTTACTCGAACACAGGGGACACAGATACGCAGTATTTT.

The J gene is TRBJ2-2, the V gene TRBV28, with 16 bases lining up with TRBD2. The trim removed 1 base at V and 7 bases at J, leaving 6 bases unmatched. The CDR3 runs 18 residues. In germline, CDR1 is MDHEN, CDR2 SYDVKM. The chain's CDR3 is CASSLSPGTSGRGGELFF. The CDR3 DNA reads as TGTGCCAGCAGTTTATCCCCCGGGACTAGCGGGAGGGGCGGGGAGCTGTTTTTT. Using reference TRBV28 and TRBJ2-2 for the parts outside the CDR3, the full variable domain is DVKVTQSSRYLVKRTGEKVFLECVQDMDHENMFWYRQDPGLGLRLIYFSYDVKMKEKGDIPEGYSVSREKKERFSLILESASTNQTSMYLCASSLSPGTSGRGGELFFGEGSRLTVL.

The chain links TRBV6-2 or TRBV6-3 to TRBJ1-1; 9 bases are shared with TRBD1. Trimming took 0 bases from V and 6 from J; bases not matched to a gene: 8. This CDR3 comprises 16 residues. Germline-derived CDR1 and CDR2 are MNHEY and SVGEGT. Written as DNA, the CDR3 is TGTGCCAGCAGTTACTCGATAAGCAGGACAGGGGCTGAAGCTTTCTTT. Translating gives CASSYSISRTGAEAFF.